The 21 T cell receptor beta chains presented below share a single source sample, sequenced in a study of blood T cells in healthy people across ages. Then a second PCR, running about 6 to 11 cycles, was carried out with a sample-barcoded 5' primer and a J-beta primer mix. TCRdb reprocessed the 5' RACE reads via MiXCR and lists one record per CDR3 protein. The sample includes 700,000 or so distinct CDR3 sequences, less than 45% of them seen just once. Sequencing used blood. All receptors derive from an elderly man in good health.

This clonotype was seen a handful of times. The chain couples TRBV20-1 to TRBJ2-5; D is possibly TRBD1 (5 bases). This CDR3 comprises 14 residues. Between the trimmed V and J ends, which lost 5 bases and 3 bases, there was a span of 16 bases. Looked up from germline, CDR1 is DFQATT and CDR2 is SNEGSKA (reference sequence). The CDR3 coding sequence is TGCAGTGCTTCCAGGGTCCCCACCAAAGAGACCCAGTACTTC. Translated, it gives CSASRVPTKETQYF.

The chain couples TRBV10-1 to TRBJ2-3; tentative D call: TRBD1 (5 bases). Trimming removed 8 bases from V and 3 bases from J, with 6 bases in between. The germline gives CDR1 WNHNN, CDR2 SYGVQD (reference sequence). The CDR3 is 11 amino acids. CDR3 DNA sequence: TGCGCCAGCGGGGCTACAGATACGCAGTATTTT. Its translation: CASGATDTQYF.

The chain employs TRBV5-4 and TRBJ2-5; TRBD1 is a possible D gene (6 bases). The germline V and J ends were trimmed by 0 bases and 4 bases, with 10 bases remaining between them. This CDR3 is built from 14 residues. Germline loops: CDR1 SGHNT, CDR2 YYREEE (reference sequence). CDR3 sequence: CASSLEGHRETQYF. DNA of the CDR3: TGTGCCAGCAGCTTGGAGGGACATCGAGAGACCCAGTACTTC. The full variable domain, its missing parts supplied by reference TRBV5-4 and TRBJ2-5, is ETGVTQSPTHLIKTRGQQVTLRCSSQSGHNTVSWYQQALGQGPQFIFQYYREEENGRGNFPPRFSGLQFPNYSSELNVNALELDDSALYLCASSLEGHRETQYFGPGTRLLVL.

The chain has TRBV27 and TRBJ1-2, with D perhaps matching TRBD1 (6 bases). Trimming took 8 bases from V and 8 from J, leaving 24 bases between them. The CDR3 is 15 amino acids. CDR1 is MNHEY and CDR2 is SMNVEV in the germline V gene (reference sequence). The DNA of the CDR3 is TGTGCCAGCGGACGGGGGCAGGCCTCCACTAGCGGCTACACCTTC. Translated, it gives CASGRGQASTSGYTF.

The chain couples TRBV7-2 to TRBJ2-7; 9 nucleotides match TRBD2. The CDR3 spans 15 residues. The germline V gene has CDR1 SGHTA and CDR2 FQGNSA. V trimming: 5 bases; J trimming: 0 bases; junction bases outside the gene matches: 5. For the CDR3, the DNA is TGTGCCAGCAGCCTTGCTAGCGGGAACTCCTACGAGCAGTACTTC. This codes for CASSLASGNSYEQYF. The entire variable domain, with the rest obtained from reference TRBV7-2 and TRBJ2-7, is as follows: GAGVSQSPSNKVTEKGKDVELRCDPISGHTALYWYRQSLGQGLEFLIYFQGNSAPDKSGLPSDRFSAERTGGSVSTLTIQRTQQEDSAVYLCASSLASGNSYEQYFGPGTRLTVT.

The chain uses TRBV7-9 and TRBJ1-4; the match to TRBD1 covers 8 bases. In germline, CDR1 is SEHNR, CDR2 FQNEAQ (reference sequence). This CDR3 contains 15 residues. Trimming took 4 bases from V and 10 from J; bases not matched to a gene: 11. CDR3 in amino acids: CASSSDRVHTGKLFF. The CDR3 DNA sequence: TGTGCCAGCAGCTCGGACAGGGTCCATACTGGAAAACTGTTTTTT.

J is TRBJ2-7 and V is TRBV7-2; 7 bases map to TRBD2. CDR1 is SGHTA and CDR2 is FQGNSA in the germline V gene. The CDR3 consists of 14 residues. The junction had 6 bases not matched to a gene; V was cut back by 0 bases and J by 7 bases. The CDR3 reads CASSLAWGGREQYF. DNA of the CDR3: TGTGCCAGCAGCTTAGCGTGGGGGGGGAGGGAGCAGTACTTC.

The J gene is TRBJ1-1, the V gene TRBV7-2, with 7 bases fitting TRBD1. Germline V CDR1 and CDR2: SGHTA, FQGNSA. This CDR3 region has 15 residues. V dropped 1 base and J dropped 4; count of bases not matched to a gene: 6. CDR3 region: CASSLERYRGTEAFF. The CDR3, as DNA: TGTGCCAGCAGCTTAGAACGGTACAGGGGCACTGAAGCTTTCTTT. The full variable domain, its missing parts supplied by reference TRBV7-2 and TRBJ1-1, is GAGVSQSPSNKVTEKGKDVELRCDPISGHTALYWYRQSLGQGLEFLIYFQGNSAPDKSGLPSDRFSAERTGGSVSTLTIQRTQQEDSAVYLCASSLERYRGTEAFFGQGTRLTVV.

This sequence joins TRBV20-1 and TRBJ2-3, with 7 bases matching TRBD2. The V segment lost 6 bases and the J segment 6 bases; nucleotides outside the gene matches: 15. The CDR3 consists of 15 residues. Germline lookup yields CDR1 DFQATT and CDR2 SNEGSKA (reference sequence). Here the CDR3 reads CSAIARLGREDTQYF. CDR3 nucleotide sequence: TGCAGTGCCATCGCTAGGCTCGGGCGGGAGGATACGCAGTATTTT.

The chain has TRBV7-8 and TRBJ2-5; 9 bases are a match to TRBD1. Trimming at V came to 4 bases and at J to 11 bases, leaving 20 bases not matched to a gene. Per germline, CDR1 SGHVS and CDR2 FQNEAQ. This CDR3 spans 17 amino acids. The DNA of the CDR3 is TGTGCCAGCAGCTCCGGGACAGGGATTGGGTCCTACAATGAGCAGTACTTC. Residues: CASSSGTGIGSYNEQYF. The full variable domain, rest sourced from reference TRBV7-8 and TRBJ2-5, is GAGVSQSPRYKVAKRGQDVALRCDPISGHVSLFWYQQALGQGPEFLTYFQNEAQLDKSGLPSDRFFAERPEGSVSTLKIQRTQQEDSAVYLCASSSGTGIGSYNEQYFGPGTRLLVL.

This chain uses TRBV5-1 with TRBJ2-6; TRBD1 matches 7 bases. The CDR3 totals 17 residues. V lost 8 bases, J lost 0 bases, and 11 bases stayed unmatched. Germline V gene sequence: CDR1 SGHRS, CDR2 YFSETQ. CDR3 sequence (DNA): TGCGCCAGTAGTGCTGGGACAGCCAGCTCTGGGGCCAACGTCCTGACTTTC. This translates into CASSAGTASSGANVLTF.

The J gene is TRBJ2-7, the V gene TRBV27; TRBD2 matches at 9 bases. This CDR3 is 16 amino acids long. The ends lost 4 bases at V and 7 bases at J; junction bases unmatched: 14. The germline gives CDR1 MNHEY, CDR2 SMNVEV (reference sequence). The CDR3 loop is CASSSRREGPYNEQYF. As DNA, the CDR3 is TGTGCCAGCAGTTCGAGGCGGGAGGGCCCATACAATGAGCAGTACTTC.

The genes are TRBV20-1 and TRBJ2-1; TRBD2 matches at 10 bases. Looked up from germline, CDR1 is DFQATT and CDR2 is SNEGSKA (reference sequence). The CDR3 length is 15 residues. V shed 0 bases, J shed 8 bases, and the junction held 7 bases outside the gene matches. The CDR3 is CSARDSGGAQDEQFF. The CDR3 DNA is TGCAGTGCTAGAGACAGCGGGGGGGCCCAGGATGAGCAGTTCTTC.

The CDR3, as DNA: TGTGCCAGCAGCTTTGCGGCCCGTCAAGAGGCCCAGTACTTC. The encoded protein is CASSFAARQEAQYF. This sequence joins TRBV11-2 and TRBJ2-4; D unresolved. The V end was cut by 3 bases, the J end by 13 bases, with 19 bases between. CDR1 is SGHAT, CDR2 FQNNGV, per germline. The CDR3 covers 14 residues.

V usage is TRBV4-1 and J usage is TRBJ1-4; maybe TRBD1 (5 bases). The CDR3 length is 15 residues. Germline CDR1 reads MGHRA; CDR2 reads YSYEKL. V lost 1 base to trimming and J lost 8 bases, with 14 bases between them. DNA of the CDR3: TGCGCCAGCAGCCAAGTTGATTCGGGGGGAGAAAAACTGTTTTTT. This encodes CASSQVDSGGEKLFF.

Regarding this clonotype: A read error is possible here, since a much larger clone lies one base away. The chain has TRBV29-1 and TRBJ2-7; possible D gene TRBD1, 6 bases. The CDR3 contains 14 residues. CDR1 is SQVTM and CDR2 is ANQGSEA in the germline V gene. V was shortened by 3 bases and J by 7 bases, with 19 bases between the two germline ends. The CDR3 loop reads CSVDRQGSYNEQYF. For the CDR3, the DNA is TGCAGCGTTGATAGGCAGGGGAGTTACAATGAGCAGTACTTC.

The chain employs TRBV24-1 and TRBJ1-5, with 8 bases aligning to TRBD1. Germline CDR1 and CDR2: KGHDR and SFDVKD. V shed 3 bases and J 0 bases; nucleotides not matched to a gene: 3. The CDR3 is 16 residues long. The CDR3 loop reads CATSDRTGNSNQPQHF. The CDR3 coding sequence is TGTGCCACCAGTGATCGGACAGGGAATAGCAATCAGCCCCAGCATTTT.

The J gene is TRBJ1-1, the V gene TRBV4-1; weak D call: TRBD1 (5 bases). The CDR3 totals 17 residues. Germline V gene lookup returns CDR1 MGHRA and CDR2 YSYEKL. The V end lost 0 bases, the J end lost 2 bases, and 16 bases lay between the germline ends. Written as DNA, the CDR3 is TGCGCCAGCAGCCAAGATAGTCGGAGGGGATACAACACTGAAGCTTTCTTT. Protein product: CASSQDSRRGYNTEAFF.

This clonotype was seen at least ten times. CDR3: CSASRQEKTQYF. The CDR3 DNA reads TGCAGTGCTAGCCGGCAGGAAAAGACCCAGTACTTC. This chain connects TRBV20-1 to TRBJ2-5; D not resolved. V dropped 3 bases and J dropped 6 bases, with 11 bases sitting between them. The CDR3 consists of 12 residues. Germline V gives CDR1 DFQATT, CDR2 SNEGSKA (reference sequence).

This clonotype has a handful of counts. The CDR3 sequence: CASSLLGVSLNTEAFF. The CDR3 bases are TGTGCCAGCAGCCTACTTGGGGTCAGTTTGAACACTGAAGCTTTCTTT. The rearrangement uses TRBV7-2 and TRBJ1-1; D uncertain. The CDR3 is made up of 16 amino acids. The ends were cut back, 5 bases at V and 0 bases at J, with 16 bases in the middle. Germline CDR1 SGHTA, CDR2 FQGNSA.

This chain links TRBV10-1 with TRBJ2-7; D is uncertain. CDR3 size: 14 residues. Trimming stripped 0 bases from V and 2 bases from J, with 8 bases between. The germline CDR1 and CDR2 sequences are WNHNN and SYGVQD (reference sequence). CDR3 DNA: TGCGCCAGCAGTGAGTCGTTTCGACCCTACGAGCAGTACTTC. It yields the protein CASSESFRPYEQYF.